This entry lists 30 T cell receptor beta chains sequenced from one sample in a study of blood T cells in healthy people across ages. Through a sample-barcoded 5' primer and a J-beta primer mix, a second PCR was run for roughly 6 to 11 cycles. MiXCR was run by TCRdb on the 5' RACE reads, yielding one entry per CDR3 protein. The data contain about 1,400,000 distinct CDR3 sequences, roughly 59% of them singletons. Sequenced material: blood. These receptors were collected from a young man in good health.

This chain links TRBV12-3 or TRBV12-4 with TRBJ1-4, with D maybe TRBD1 (5 bases). Trimming pared 8 bases from V and 0 bases from J, leaving 13 bases between. CDR3 length: 15 amino acids. As DNA, the CDR3 is TGTGCCAGCCAACCCGGGGGGACAACTAATGAAAAACTGTTTTTT. This gives the protein CASQPGGTTNEKLFF.

The CDR3: CASSLDMGTEAFF. CDR3 nucleotide sequence: TGTGCCAGCAGCCTTGACATGGGTACTGAAGCTTTCTTT. The rearrangement links TRBV13 to TRBJ1-1; D call uncertain. Trimming shortened V by 5 bases and J by 5 bases, and 12 bases separated the two germline ends. The CDR3 contains 13 residues. Germline loops: CDR1 PRHDT, CDR2 FYEKMQ (reference sequence).

This clonotype was seen only a few times. This rearrangement joins TRBV6-5 to TRBJ2-7, with TRBD1 matching over 8 bases. Germline V lookup: CDR1 MNHEY, CDR2 SVGAGI. V shed 6 bases and J 0 bases; nucleotides not matched to a gene: 4. This CDR3 is 14 amino acids long. The CDR3 bases are TGTGCCAGCAGGTCGACAGGGGACTCCTACGAGCAGTACTTC. Its protein product is CASRSTGDSYEQYF.

The chain has TRBV11-3 and TRBJ2-3; 9 bases line up with TRBD1. V lost 5 bases, J lost 1 base, and 4 bases stayed unmatched. Germline V gives CDR1 SGHNT, CDR2 YENEEA. CDR3 length equals 15 residues. The CDR3 nucleotides read TGTGCCAGCAGCAAAGACAGGGGGGGCACAGATACGCAGTATTTT. This encodes CASSKDRGGTDTQYF. The whole variable domain, remainder taken from reference TRBV11-3 and TRBJ2-3, is EAGVVQSPRYKIIEKKQPVAFWCNPISGHNTLYWYLQNLGQGPELLIRYENEEAVDDSQLPKDRFSAERLKGVDSTLKIQPAELGDSAVYLCASSKDRGGTDTQYFGPGTRLTVL.

The V call is TRBV3-1, the J call TRBJ2-1, with 13 bases identical to TRBD2. There are 17 residues in the CDR3. Germline assignment: CDR1 LGHDT and CDR2 YNNKEL (reference sequence). V dropped 4 bases and J dropped 7; count of bases not matched to a gene: 10. The CDR3 region is CASSRETSGGRLNEQFF. The CDR3 bases are TGTGCCAGCAGCCGAGAGACTAGCGGGGGGAGATTGAATGAGCAGTTCTTC.

The CDR3 here is CATSDSTSGTYNEQFF. As DNA, the CDR3 is TGTGCCACCAGTGATTCCACTAGCGGGACTTACAATGAGCAGTTCTTC. This chain uses TRBV24-1 with TRBJ2-1, with 10 bases that match TRBD2. Losses at the gene ends were 2 bases for V and 4 bases for J; bases not matched to a gene: 4. The germline gives CDR1 KGHDR, CDR2 SFDVKD. There are 16 residues in the CDR3.

This chain uses TRBV11-2 with TRBJ2-5, with 10 nucleotides matching TRBD1. This CDR3 is built from 16 residues. CDR1 is SGHAT and CDR2 is FQNNGV in the germline V gene. J lost 1 base, V lost 4 bases, and 6 bases had no gene match. The CDR3 reads CASSSIGDRGQETQYF. CDR3 bases: TGTGCCAGCAGCTCGATTGGGGACAGGGGCCAAGAGACCCAGTACTTC.

The chain employs TRBV15 and TRBJ2-7, with TRBD1 matching over 8 bases. The trim removed 0 bases at V and 5 bases at J, leaving 3 bases unmatched. Germline V gene sequence: CDR1 LNHNV, CDR2 YYDKDF (reference sequence). The length of the CDR3 is 14 residues. CDR3 loop: CATSRDTRGHEQYF. The CDR3 DNA reads TGTGCCACCAGCAGAGATACCAGGGGGCACGAGCAGTACTTC.

The chain links TRBV28 to TRBJ1-5; no reliable D call. This CDR3 contains 15 residues. From germline, CDR1 is MDHEN and CDR2 SYDVKM. V was pared by 5 bases and J by 6 bases, with 17 bases between. The CDR3 bases are TGTGCCAGCAGTCGTCGACGGGGATATAGTCAGCCCCAGCATTTT. This gives the protein CASSRRRGYSQPQHF.

This chain uses TRBV6-2 or TRBV6-3 with TRBJ2-1, with 12 bases lining up with TRBD2. Germline trimming cut 6 bases from V and 9 bases from J; bases unmatched to any gene: 9. CDR1 is MNHEY, CDR2 SVGEGT, per germline. The length of the CDR3 is 15 residues. The CDR3 spells CASRVLAGGMSEQFF. In DNA form, the CDR3 reads TGTGCCAGCAGAGTACTAGCGGGGGGTATGAGTGAGCAGTTCTTC.

This clonotype was detected a few times. The V call is TRBV3-1, the J call TRBJ2-7; D is ambiguous. In germline, CDR1 is LGHDT, CDR2 YNNKEL (reference sequence). Trimming took 3 bases from V and 3 from J, leaving 6 bases between them. The CDR3 extends over 12 amino acids. The CDR3 here is CASSHTVYEQYF. The CDR3 nucleotides read TGTGCCAGCAGCCACACCGTCTACGAGCAGTACTTC.

As for this clonotype: The junction departs from the called germline gene at one end, perhaps through a read error. The chain employs TRBV29-1 and TRBJ2-7; 7 positions match TRBD2. This CDR3 contains 13 residues. The germline gives CDR1 SQVTM, CDR2 ANQGSEA. CDR3: CSVRGGSTYEQYF. CDR3 DNA: TGTAGCGTACGCGGGGGTTCAACCTACGAGCAGTACTTC.

CDR3: CASSGDTDFYGYTF. The CDR3 DNA sequence: TGTGCCAGCAGCGGGGACACGGATTTCTATGGCTACACCTTC. The chain has TRBV27 and TRBJ1-2, with a weak D call TRBD1 (6 bases). This CDR3 is 14 amino acids long. The V and J ends lost 6 bases and 4 bases respectively, with 15 bases between them. The V gene's germline CDR1 is MNHEY and CDR2 SMNVEV (reference sequence).

The genes are TRBV6-2 or TRBV6-3 and TRBJ1-4; D gene unclear. Trimming took 0 bases from V and 8 from J, leaving 10 bases between them. The CDR3 covers 14 residues. In germline, CDR1 is MNHEY, CDR2 SVGEGT. This CDR3 is CASSYSTVGEKLFF. The CDR3 nucleotides are TGTGCCAGCAGTTACTCGACCGTCGGGGAAAAACTGTTTTTT.

The chain links TRBV14 to TRBJ1-4, with D unclear. Germline values: CDR1 SGHDN, CDR2 FVKESK. V shed 2 bases and J shed 7 bases, with 14 bases lying between them. CDR3 length: 15 residues. As DNA, the CDR3 is TGTGCCAGCAGCCAAAACCCCTATAATGGTGAAAAACTGTTTTTT. Translation gives CASSQNPYNGEKLFF.

The CDR3 protein is CASSFGRRNEQFF. The CDR3 DNA is TGTGCCAGCAGTTTCGGACGACGCAATGAGCAGTTCTTC. The rearrangement joins TRBV6-2 or TRBV6-3 to TRBJ2-1; D is undetermined. This CDR3 spans 13 amino acids. Per the germline V gene, CDR1 is MNHEY and CDR2 is SVGEGT. Trimming cost V 4 bases and J 6 bases, with 10 bases left between them.

This clonotype was counted a few times. The J gene is TRBJ2-4, the V gene TRBV6-5; 7 bases agree with TRBD1. The J call is in doubt because the DNA end fits TRBJ2-7 better. Germline V gene sequence: CDR1 MNHEY, CDR2 SVGAGI. This CDR3 region has 18 residues. The CDR3 protein is CASSYPIVFRGTLSEQYF. CDR3 in DNA: TGTGCCAGCAGTTACCCGATAGTTTTCAGGGGGACCCTCAGCGAGCAGTACTTC.

This clonotype was detected only a few times. The chain uses TRBV2 and TRBJ2-3; D may be TRBD2 (6 bases). The CDR3 spans 13 residues. Trimming removed 7 bases from V and 0 bases from J, with 8 bases in between. Germline values: CDR1 SNHLY, CDR2 FYNNEI. The CDR3: CASTGTSTDTQYF. CDR3 sequence (DNA): TGTGCCAGCACGGGGACTAGCACAGATACGCAGTATTTT.

For the CDR3, the DNA is TGTGCCAGCAGTGCTCCAGGGGGTGGTGGCTACACCTTC. Amino acids: CASSAPGGGGYTF. The rearrangement uses TRBV25-1 and TRBJ1-2; 7 bases map to TRBD1. There are 13 residues in the CDR3. With V trimmed by 4 bases and J by 7 bases, 6 bases remained unmatched. Germline values: CDR1 MGHDK, CDR2 SYGVNS.

V is TRBV4-3 and J is TRBJ1-2; unclear D gene. Trimming pared 2 bases from V and 7 bases from J, leaving 8 bases between. Germline CDR1 reads LGHNA; CDR2 reads YSLEER. CDR3 length: 12 amino acids. CDR3 bases: TGCGCCAGCAGCCAATGGGGAAGTGGCTACACCTTC. This encodes CASSQWGSGYTF.

The sample holds a few counts of this clonotype. The CDR3 bases are TGTGCCAGCAGCTTAGTCAACACGGAGAGCTCCTACGAGCAGTACTTC. Translation: CASSLVNTESSYEQYF. The rearrangement joins TRBV7-9 to TRBJ2-7, with D unresolved. V lost 1 base to trimming and J lost 0 bases, with 13 bases between them. Germline V gives CDR1 SEHNR, CDR2 FQNEAQ (reference sequence). The CDR3 is 16 amino acids.

The chain is built from TRBV11-2 and TRBJ2-7, with unresolved D. CDR1 and CDR2 from the germline V gene are SGHAT and FQNNGV. Trimming pared 5 bases from V and 1 base from J, leaving 15 bases between. CDR3 size: 15 residues. CDR3 bases: TGTGCCAGCAGCCTCCCTGGGTTAAGATCCTACGAGCAGTACTTC. Its protein is CASSLPGLRSYEQYF. The full variable domain, its missing parts supplied by reference TRBV11-2 and TRBJ2-7, is EAGVAQSPRYKIIEKRQSVAFWCNPISGHATLYWYQQILGQGPKLLIQFQNNGVVDDSQLPKDRFSAERLKGVDSTLKIQPAKLEDSAVYLCASSLPGLRSYEQYFGPGTRLTVT.

The V and J genes are TRBV2 and TRBJ2-6; perhaps TRBD2 as D (6 bases). Trimming pared 8 bases from V and 2 bases from J, leaving 13 bases between. Germline assignment: CDR1 SNHLY and CDR2 FYNNEI. The CDR3 has 15 residues. The CDR3 spells CASALGGTGANVLTF. CDR3 in DNA: TGTGCCAGCGCCTTGGGGGGTACTGGGGCCAACGTCCTGACTTTC.

The V call is TRBV20-1, the J call TRBJ2-3; TRBD2 matches at 8 bases. Germline loops: CDR1 DFQATT, CDR2 SNEGSKA (reference sequence). V lost 0 bases and J lost 0; bases outside the gene matches: 11. The CDR3 runs 18 residues. CDR3 nucleotide sequence: TGCAGTGCTAGAGATCCCACCCGTAGCGGGACTAGCACAGATACGCAGTATTTT. It yields the protein CSARDPTRSGTSTDTQYF.

V usage is TRBV27 and J usage is TRBJ2-3, with 9 bases fitting TRBD2. This CDR3 contains 16 residues. Germline loops: CDR1 MNHEY, CDR2 SMNVEV (reference sequence). J was trimmed by 2 bases and V by 2 bases; bases with no gene match: 5. Written as DNA, the CDR3 is TGTGCCAGCAGTTTACTTAGCGGGAGACTCACAGATACGCAGTATTTT. Protein sequence: CASSLLSGRLTDTQYF.

In regard to this clonotype: One end of the junction varies from germline; a read error may be responsible. The chain links TRBV5-6 to TRBJ2-4, with D possibly TRBD2 on 6 matching bases. Near its end, the DNA agrees better with TRBJ2-7, so the J call may be wrong. There are 14 residues in the CDR3. Per the germline V gene, CDR1 is SGHDT and CDR2 is YYEEEE. The chain's CDR3 is CAGSSPRQRDEQYF. The CDR3 nucleotides read TGTGCCGGCAGCTCCCCCCGACAGCGGGACGAGCAGTACTTC.

This clonotype was detected a few times. The chain combines TRBV20-1 with TRBJ2-7, with 7 positions matching TRBD1. The CDR3 extends over 17 amino acids. Germline CDR1 reads DFQATT; CDR2 reads SNEGSKA (reference sequence). After removal of 0 bases from V and 3 bases from J, the junction contained 14 bases not matched to a gene. The DNA of the CDR3 is TGCAGTGCTAGAGATCCGGGATCCGGGACAGATTACTACGAGCAGTACTTC. It yields the protein CSARDPGSGTDYYEQYF.

This chain links TRBV4-1 with TRBJ2-1, with TRBD2 as a possible D gene (5 bases). The end of the DNA is better explained by TRBJ2-7, so the J call may be wrong. Germline loops: CDR1 MGHRA, CDR2 YSYEKL. CDR3 length: 18 residues. CDR3 region: CASSQDGVRRGNYNEQYF. For the CDR3, the DNA is TGCGCCAGCAGCCAAGATGGTGTGAGGCGAGGGAACTACAATGAGCAGTACTTC.

This clonotype was seen a handful of times. The chain has TRBV2 and TRBJ2-3; D possibly corresponds to TRBD1 (5 bases). The CDR3 totals 11 residues. Trimming removed 7 bases from V and 8 bases from J, with 10 bases in between. CDR1 is SNHLY, CDR2 FYNNEI, per germline. CDR3 nucleotide sequence: TGTGCCAGCAAACAGGAAACTACGCAGTATTTT. Protein sequence: CASKQETTQYF.

The chain is built from TRBV29-1 and TRBJ1-1; D is unclear. The germline V and J ends were trimmed by 1 base and 3 bases, with 15 bases remaining between them. There are 15 residues in the CDR3. Germline loops: CDR1 SQVTM, CDR2 ANQGSEA. This chain's CDR3 is CSVEGHGLGYTEAFF. DNA for the CDR3: TGCAGCGTTGAAGGGCACGGTCTCGGGTACACTGAAGCTTTCTTT. The complete variable domain, with remaining parts taken from reference TRBV29-1 and TRBJ1-1, reads SAVISQKPSRDICQRGTSLTIQCQVDSQVTMMFWYRQQPGQSLTLIATANQGSEATYESGFVIDKFPISRPNLTFSTLTVSNMSPEDSSIYLCSVEGHGLGYTEAFFGQGTRLTVV.